These T cell receptor beta chains were read from a single sample in a study of lung T cells in sarcoidosis with Löfgren's syndrome. TCRdb itself ran the reads through MiXCR, one entry per CDR3 protein. The sample holds more than 50,000 distinct CDR3 sequences, 21% seen once. The sample was CD4+ T cells from PBMCs. The receptor set was obtained from a human donor with sarcoidosis (Löfgren's syndrome or another form), or a control subject (not recorded which). Each CDR3 is given with its conserved first and last residue. The D gene is left open where the match is weak. Size is omitted from some rows. Given values are once, few, many or a class for expanded clones.

22,TRBD2,TRBJ2-1,TRBV7-8,many,CASSSGRVPGLAGTSSYNEQFF,TGTGCCAGCAGCTCCGGGCGGGTACCGGGACTAGCGGGGACGAGCTCCTACAATGAGCAGTTCTTC
10,NA,TRBJ2-1,TRBV29-1,many,CSVQRNEQFF,TGCAGCGTGCAGCGGAATGAGCAGTTCTTC
14,NA,TRBJ2-1,TRBV6-1,few,CASTGTGLGNEQFF,TGTGCCAGCACGGGCACAGGGCTTGGAAATGAGCAGTTCTTC
15,TRBD1,TRBJ1-1,TRBV20-1,many,CSAVNPGQGNTEAFF,TGCAGTGCCGTAAACCCTGGACAGGGAAACACTGAAGCTTTCTTT
14,NA,TRBJ1-1,TRBV19,NA,CASSLTGDHTEAFF,TGTGCCAGTAGTTTGACAGGTGACCACACTGAAGCTTTCTTT
13,TRBD1,TRBJ1-1,TRBV28,many,CASLDRAKVRAFF,TGTGCCAGCTTGGACAGGGCGAAGGTTAGAGCTTTCTTT
15,TRBD1,TRBJ1-5,TRBV19,NA,CASRQDRGGNQTQHF,TGTGCCAGTAGGCAGGACAGGGGTGGGAATCAGACCCAGCATTTT
17,NA,TRBJ1-3,TRBV14,few,CASSQPRTDSSGNTIYF,TGTGCCAGCAGCCAACCACGGACGGATAGTTCGGGAAACACCATATATTTT
16,NA,TRBJ2-3,TRBV5-1,few,CASSLPLSGTTDTQYF,TGCGCCAGCAGCCTTCCGTTGTCCGGGACTACAGATACGCAGTATTTT
15,NA,TRBJ2-5,TRBV18,few,CASSPIGAAGETQYF,TGTGCCAGCTCACCCATAGGGGCGGCCGGAGAGACCCAGTACTTC
16,NA,TRBJ1-4,TRBV5-1,many,CASSGSPGATNEKLFF,TGCGCCAGCAGCGGTTCCCCAGGGGCAACTAATGAAAAACTGTTTTTT
14,NA,TRBJ1-5,TRBV2,many,CASWQGASNQPQHF,TGTGCCAGCTGGCAGGGAGCGAGCAATCAGCCCCAGCATTTT
19,TRBD1,TRBJ1-5,TRBV6-1,many,CASSDRPGQGRASNQPQHF,TGTGCCAGCAGTGATCGACCGGGACAGGGGAGAGCTAGCAATCAGCCCCAGCATTTT
16,NA,TRBJ2-5,TRBV11-3,few,CASSPGLFPGVETQYF,TGTGCCAGCAGCCCAGGACTTTTCCCAGGAGTAGAGACCCAGTACTTC
16,NA,TRBJ1-1,TRBV27,many,CASSLSPARSNTEAFF,TGTGCCAGCAGTTTGTCTCCAGCGAGATCGAACACTGAAGCTTTCTTT
17,TRBD2,TRBJ2-5,TRBV6-6,NA,CASSYGTSGKPQETQYF,TGTGCCAGCAGTTACGGGACTAGCGGGAAGCCCCAGGAGACCCAGTACTTC
14,NA,TRBJ2-5,TRBV6-2/TRBV6-3,many,CASSYAASLETQYF,TGTGCCAGCAGTTACGCCGCTAGCCTGGAGACCCAGTACTTC
14,NA,TRBJ1-6,TRBV27,many,CASSIAVGNSPLHF,TGTGCCAGCAGTATTGCAGTCGGGAATTCACCCCTCCACTTT
13,TRBD1,TRBJ1-5,TRBV20-1,many,CSATRTGDQPQHF,TGCAGTGCCACACGGACAGGGGATCAGCCCCAGCATTTT
15,TRBD1,TRBJ1-5,TRBV28,many,CASSSGQGNNQPQHF,TGTGCCAGCAGTTCGGGACAGGGAAACAATCAGCCCCAGCATTTT
15,TRBD2,TRBJ2-1,TRBV28,many,CASSSGGRALDEQFF,TGTGCCAGCAGTAGTGGCGGGAGGGCCCTGGATGAGCAGTTCTTC
13,NA,TRBJ1-6,TRBV18,few,CASSPPTYSPLHF,TGTGCCAGCTCACCACCGACCTATTCACCCCTCCACTTT
14,NA,TRBJ1-4,TRBV6-1,many,CASSPWTTNEKLFF,TGTGCCAGCAGTCCGTGGACGACTAATGAAAAACTGTTTTTT
11,NA,TRBJ1-1,TRBV2,few,CASIVNTEAFF,TGTGCCAGCATCGTAAACACTGAAGCTTTCTTT